The TCR beta chain under discussion was sequenced for a study of OX40 agonist ivuxolimab in advanced cancers. At the level of the study: Administration of intravenous ivuxolimab to patients occurred every 2 weeks at 0.01 to 10 mg/kg.

Of note for this clone: Antigen: not known.

Notes on the study in general: Near-lowest levels of clonal expansion characterized partial responders at 0.1-3.0 mg/kg.

The germline V gene has CDR1 SGHRS and CDR2 YFSETQ. Trimming stripped 6 bases from V and 2 bases from J, with 13 bases between. The CDR3 length is 14 residues. The investigators sampled blood at baseline, at cycle 4 day 1, and at cycle 7 day 1. Sequencing used immunoSEQ multiplex PCR; TCRdb keeps in-frame clones, though not all of them. Among some 20,000 clones listed, under 90% were seen once. This TCR was recovered from an adult with an advanced solid tumor such as melanoma, head and neck, liver or kidney cancer. The V and J genes are TRBV5-1 and TRBJ2-3, with D perhaps TRBD1 (6 bases). The sample was CD4+ or CD8+ T cells sorted from blood, taken in a trial of the OX40 agonist ivuxolimab. CDR3 amino acids: CASTRGQPTDTQYF. The CDR3 DNA reads as TGCGCCAGCACAAGGGGACAACCCACAGATACGCAGTATTTT.